A selection of T cell receptor beta chains follows, all from one sample in a study of identifying expanded T cells in peripheral blood. Generated by immunoSEQ multiplex PCR, the TCRdb table keeps only in-frame clones and is missing some. The sample has 100,000 or so clones; about 87% are singletons. Input material: blood. The receptor source for this set is a person between 18 and 75 years old in good health. The CDR3 runs from the conserved cysteine through the conserved F or W. Fields, in order: clone size, D gene, J gene, V gene, CDR3 DNA, CDR3 protein. The D gene is left open where the match is weak. Size values are once, few and many counts, or a class for expanded clones, and some rows have none.

>-|TRBD1|TRBJ1-1|TRBV5-4
TGTGCCAGCAGCCGGGACAGTAAGAACACTGAAGCTTTCTTT
CASSRDSKNTEAFF
>-|-|TRBJ1-3|TRBV30
TGTGCCTGGGGGGGTAGGTCGGACAGTTCTGGAAACACCATATATTTT
CAWGGRSDSSGNTIYF
>-|-|TRBJ2-7|TRBV7-9
TGTGCCAGCAGCTTAATGGCAGGCTCCTACGAGCAGTACTTC
CASSLMAGSYEQYF
>-|-|TRBJ2-1|TRBV19
TGTGCCAGTACCGGGGCTAGCGTCAACAATGAGCAGTTCTTC
CASTGASVNNEQFF
>-|TRBD1|TRBJ2-5|TRBV5-1
TGCGCCAGCAGCTTGGAACCACTCAGGGGGCGGCAAGAGACCCAGTACTTC
CASSLEPLRGRQETQYF
>-|-|TRBJ1-1|TRBV29-1
TGCAGCGTTGAAGGGACAATGAACACTGAAGCTTTCTTT
CSVEGTMNTEAFF
>once|-|TRBJ1-1|TRBV11-3
TGTGCCAGCAGCTTGGGGGGTGTCGGTGAGGCTTTCTTT
CASSLGGVGEAFF
>-|TRBD1|TRBJ2-5|TRBV7-3
TGTGCCAGCAGCTTGGGGACAGGAGAGACCCAGTACTTC
CASSLGTGETQYF
>-|-|TRBJ2-2|TRBV4-3
TGCGCCAGCAGCCAAGGGGTGGCGTTCGGCGGGGAGCTGTTTTTT
CASSQGVAFGGELFF
>-|TRBD2|TRBJ2-5|TRBV6-1
TGTGCCAGCACCGTCGCCGGGGGGGGAGGGGAGACCCAGTACTTC
CASTVAGGGGETQYF
>once|TRBD1|TRBJ2-3|TRBV7-9
TGTGCCAGCAGCGGGCGGGCACAGGGGTCAGATACGCAGTATTTT
CASSGRAQGSDTQYF
>-|-|TRBJ1-2|TRBV6-5
TGTGCCAGCAGTTACTCTCACAGGGCACTTAACTATGGCTACACCTTC
CASSYSHRALNYGYTF
>-|TRBD2|TRBJ2-3|TRBV28
TGTGCCAGCAGTTCTAGCGGGGAGACAGATACGCAGTATTTT
CASSSSGETDTQYF
>-|TRBD1|TRBJ2-7|TRBV11-3
TGTGCCAGCAGCCAGGACAGGGACAACGAGCAGTACTTC
CASSQDRDNEQYF
>-|TRBD1|TRBJ1-1|TRBV5-4
TGTGCCAGCAGTCGACTAGACAGGGCCAGCACTGAAGCTTTCTTT
CASSRLDRASTEAFF
>-|-|TRBJ2-6|TRBV10-3
TGTGCCATCAGTGAGACAGTTGGCTCTGGGGCCAACGTCCTGACTTTC
CAISETVGSGANVLTF
>-|TRBD1|TRBJ2-2|TRBV7-2
TGTGCCAGCAGCATACAGACAGGGTCCGGGGAGCTGTTTTTT
CASSIQTGSGELFF
>-|-|TRBJ1-1|TRBV6-6
TGTGCCAGCAGTTACTCGAGGATGAACACTGAAGCTTTCTTT
CASSYSRMNTEAFF
>-|TRBD1|TRBJ1-1|TRBV7-9
TGTGCCAGCAGCGACGGACAGGGACCCATGCCGGCTTTCTTT
CASSDGQGPMPAFF
>-|-|TRBJ1-1|TRBV25-1
TGTGCCAGCAGTGAGGTACGGGGACGGGGGGCGAACACTGAAGCTTTCTTT
CASSEVRGRGANTEAFF
>-|TRBD1|TRBJ2-2|TRBV2
TGTGCCAGCAGCACAGGGGGCCGGGGTTACACCGGGGAGCTGTTTTTT
CASSTGGRGYTGELFF
>-|TRBD1|TRBJ2-5|TRBV10-3
TGTGCCATCAGAGGACAGGGGGTGGGAGAGACCCAGTACTTC
CAIRGQGVGETQYF
>-|-|TRBJ2-7|TRBV7-9
TGTGCCAGCAGCTTGGGCAAAAGGACATCTACCTACGAGCAGTACTTC
CASSLGKRTSTYEQYF
>-|TRBD2|TRBJ2-1|TRBV9
TGTGCCAGCAGCCTGAGACTAGCGGGGGACAATGAGCAGTTCTTC
CASSLRLAGDNEQFF
>-|TRBD1|TRBJ2-3|TRBV5-1
TGCGCCAGCAGCTTGGCGGGACAGGGAGCAGATACGCAGTATTTT
CASSLAGQGADTQYF
>-|TRBD1|TRBJ1-2|TRBV6-6
TGTGCCAGCAGTTACTCTGGGACAGGGAACTATGGCTACACCTTC
CASSYSGTGNYGYTF
>-|-|TRBJ2-5|TRBV5-1
TGCGCCAGCAGCCCGTTTGGGGGCACGAGCCCAACAGAGACCCAGTACTTC
CASSPFGGTSPTETQYF
>-|TRBD1|TRBJ1-3|TRBV4-3
TGCGCCAGCAGCCAAGATCCAACCGGGACAGGCGGAAACACCATATATTTT
CASSQDPTGTGGNTIYF
>-|TRBD2|TRBJ2-3|TRBV9
TGTGCCAGCAGCGTTTTAGCGGGAGGTGGGGCAGATACGCAGTATTTT
CASSVLAGGGADTQYF
>few|TRBD2|TRBJ2-3|TRBV6-4
TGTGCCAGCAGTGACTCGACTAGCGGGACCGAAGAACCGCTAGATGGTACGCAGTATTTT
CASSDSTSGTEEPLDGTQYF
>once|TRBD1|TRBJ1-2|TRBV7-3
TGTGCCAGCAGCTCAGGGCCGGCGACAGGGGGCTCTGGCTACACCTTC
CASSSGPATGGSGYTF
>-|-|TRBJ2-1|TRBV5-4
TGTGCCAGCAGCTTGGGTCAGGGATCCTACAATGAGCAGTTCTTC
CASSLGQGSYNEQFF
>-|TRBD1|TRBJ2-2|TRBV10-2
TGCGCCAGCAGTGAGCTGGGGACAGGGCAAACCGGGGAGCTGTTTTTT
CASSELGTGQTGELFF
>-|-|TRBJ1-2|TRBV11-2
TGTGCCAGCAGCTTAGAAGAGGCCCGTCTAACCTTC
CASSLEEARLTF
>-|TRBD2|TRBJ2-1|TRBV7-2
TGTGCCAGCAGCTTAGCGGGTACTAGCGGGAGGACCTATGAGCAGTTCTTC
CASSLAGTSGRTYEQFF
>few|-|TRBJ1-3|TRBV2
TGTGCCAGCAGTGTTGAGGGTGTTGGAAACACCATATATTTT
CASSVEGVGNTIYF
>-|-|TRBJ1-6|TRBV7-2
TGTGCCAGCAGCCCGCCGTCGGGGTTTAGCTCCTATAATTCACCCCTCCACTTT
CASSPPSGFSSYNSPLHF
>-|-|TRBJ1-2|TRBV30
TGTGCCTGGAGTGTCTCCGAGCGAGATGGCTACACCTTC
CAWSVSERDGYTF
>-|-|TRBJ2-7|TRBV11-1
TGTGCCAGCAGCTTTAATATCGGGGAGCGCTACGAGCAGTACTTC
CASSFNIGERYEQYF
>-|-|TRBJ2-3|TRBV30
TGTGCCTGGAGTGTACCTGGGGGAAATACGCAGTATTTT
CAWSVPGGNTQYF
>-|-|TRBJ1-1|TRBV25-1
TGTGCCAGCAGTCCCCCGGGGAGTGGGGGGCGGTGGGCCACTGAAGCTTTCTTT
CASSPPGSGGRWATEAFF
>-|-|TRBJ1-1|TRBV5-1
TGCGCCAGCAGCTCCAAACCCCTTTCGGGGGCGATGGGGGGTGGCCCTGAAGCTTTCTTT
CASSSKPLSGAMGGGPEAFF
>-|TRBD2|TRBJ2-2|TRBV5-1
TGCGCCAGCAGCGGAGGACTAGCGGGAGTGGGCACCGGGGAGCTGTTTTTT
CASSGGLAGVGTGELFF
>-|TRBD1|TRBJ1-2|TRBV19
TGTGCCAGTAGTATAGGTTCAGGGGGATTGAATAACTATGGCTACACCTTC
CASSIGSGGLNNYGYTF
>-|-|TRBJ2-7|TRBV15
TGTGCCACCAGCAGAGATCCCCTCACGACCGAGCAGTACTTC
CATSRDPLTTEQYF
>-|TRBD1|TRBJ1-1|TRBV5-1
TGCGCCAGCAGCTTGGCTGACAGGGGTCCCAACACTGAAGCTTTCTTT
CASSLADRGPNTEAFF